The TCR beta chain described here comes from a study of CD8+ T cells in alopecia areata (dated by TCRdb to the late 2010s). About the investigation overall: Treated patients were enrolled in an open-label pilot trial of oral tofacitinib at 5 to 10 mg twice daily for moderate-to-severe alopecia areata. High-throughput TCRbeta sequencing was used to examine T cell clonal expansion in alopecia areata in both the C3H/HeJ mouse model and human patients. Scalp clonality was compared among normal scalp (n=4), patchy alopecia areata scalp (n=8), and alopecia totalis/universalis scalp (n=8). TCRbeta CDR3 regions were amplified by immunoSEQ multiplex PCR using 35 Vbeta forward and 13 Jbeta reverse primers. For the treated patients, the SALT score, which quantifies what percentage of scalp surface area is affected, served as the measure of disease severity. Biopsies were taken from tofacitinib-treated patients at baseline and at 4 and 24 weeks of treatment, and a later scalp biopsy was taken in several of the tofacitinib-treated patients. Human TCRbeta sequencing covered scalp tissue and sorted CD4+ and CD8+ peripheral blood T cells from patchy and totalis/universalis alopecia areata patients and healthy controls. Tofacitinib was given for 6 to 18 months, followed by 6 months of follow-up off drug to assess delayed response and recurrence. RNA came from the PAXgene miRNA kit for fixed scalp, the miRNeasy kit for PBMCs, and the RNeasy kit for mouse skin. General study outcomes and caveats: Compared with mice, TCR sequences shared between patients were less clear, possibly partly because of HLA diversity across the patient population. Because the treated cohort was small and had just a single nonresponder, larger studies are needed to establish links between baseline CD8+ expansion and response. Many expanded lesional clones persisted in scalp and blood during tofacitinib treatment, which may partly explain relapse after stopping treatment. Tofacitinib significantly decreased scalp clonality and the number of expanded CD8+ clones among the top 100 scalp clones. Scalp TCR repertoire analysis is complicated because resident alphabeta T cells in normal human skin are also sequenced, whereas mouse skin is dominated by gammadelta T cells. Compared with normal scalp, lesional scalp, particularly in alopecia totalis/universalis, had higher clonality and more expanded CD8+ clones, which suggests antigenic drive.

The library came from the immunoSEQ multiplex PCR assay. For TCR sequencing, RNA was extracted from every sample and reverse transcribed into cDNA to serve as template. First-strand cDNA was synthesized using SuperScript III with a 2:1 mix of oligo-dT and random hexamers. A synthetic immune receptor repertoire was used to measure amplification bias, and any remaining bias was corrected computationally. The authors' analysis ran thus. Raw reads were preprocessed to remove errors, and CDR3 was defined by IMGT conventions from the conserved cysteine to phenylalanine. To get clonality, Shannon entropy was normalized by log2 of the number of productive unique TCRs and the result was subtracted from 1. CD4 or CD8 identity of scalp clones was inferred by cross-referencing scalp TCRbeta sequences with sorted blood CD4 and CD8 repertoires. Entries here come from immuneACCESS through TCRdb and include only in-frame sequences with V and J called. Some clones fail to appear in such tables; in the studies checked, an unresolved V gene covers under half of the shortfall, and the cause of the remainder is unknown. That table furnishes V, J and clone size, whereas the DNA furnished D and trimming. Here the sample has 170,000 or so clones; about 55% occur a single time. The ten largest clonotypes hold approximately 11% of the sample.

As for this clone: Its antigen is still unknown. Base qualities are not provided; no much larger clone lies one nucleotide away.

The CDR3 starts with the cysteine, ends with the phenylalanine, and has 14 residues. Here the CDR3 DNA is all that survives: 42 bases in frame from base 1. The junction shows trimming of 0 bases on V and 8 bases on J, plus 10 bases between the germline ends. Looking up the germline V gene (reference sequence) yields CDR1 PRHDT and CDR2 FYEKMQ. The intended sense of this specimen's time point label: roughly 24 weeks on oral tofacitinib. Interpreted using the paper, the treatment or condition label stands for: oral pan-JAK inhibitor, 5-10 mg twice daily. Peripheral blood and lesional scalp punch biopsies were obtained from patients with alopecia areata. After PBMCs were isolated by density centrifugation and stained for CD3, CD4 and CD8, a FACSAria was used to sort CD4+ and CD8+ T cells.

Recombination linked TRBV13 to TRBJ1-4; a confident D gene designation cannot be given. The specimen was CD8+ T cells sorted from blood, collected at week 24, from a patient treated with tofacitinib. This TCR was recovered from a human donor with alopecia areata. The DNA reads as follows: TGTGCCAGCAGCTTAGGGACACCCAAGGAAAAACTGTTTTTT. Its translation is CASSLGTPKEKLFF.